This entry lists 22 T cell receptor beta chains sequenced from one sample in a study of blood T cell repertoires in COVID-19 (TCRdb year 2020). Library creation used the immunoSEQ multiplex PCR assay. TCRdb carries this immuneACCESS record with in-frame sequences only. Its versions omit some clonotypes, under half of them owing to an unresolved V gene in the studies checked, with the rest unexplained. The sample yields 140,000 or so clones; around four fifths were counted once. Roughly 6.2% of the sample belongs to the ten largest clones. The sample taken for sequencing was PBMCs or T cells enriched from blood (not recorded which). These receptors all stem from a woman aged 40 to 50 who had recovered from COVID-19.

The V gene is TRBV7-6, the J gene TRBJ2-5; D may be TRBD2 (5 bases). Germline V gene data show CDR1 as SGHVS and CDR2 as FNYEAQ. The CDR3 is made up of 15 amino acids. Deletions cut 1 base from V and 5 bases from J, with 14 bases between. The CDR3 is CASSLVGGRRETQYF. DNA of the CDR3: TGTGCCAGCAGCTTAGTCGGTGGGAGAAGGGAGACCCAGTACTTC.

V and J are TRBV10-3 and TRBJ1-2; D unresolved. Germline V gene data show CDR1 as ENHRY and CDR2 as SYGVKD. V was pared by 2 bases and J by 6 bases, with 7 bases between. This CDR3 contains 12 residues. The CDR3 DNA reads as TGTGCCATCAGTGAGATGAGTGATGGCTACACCTTC. This encodes CAISEMSDGYTF.

The chain recombines TRBV12-5 with TRBJ1-4, with a weak D call TRBD1 (5 bases). Germline V gives CDR1 LGHNT, CDR2 FRNRAP. The CDR3 consists of 15 residues. The germline V and J ends were trimmed by 5 bases and 0 bases, with 10 bases remaining between them. The CDR3 spells CASGADSTTNEKLFF. In DNA, the CDR3 is TGTGCTAGTGGTGCAGACAGTACAACTAATGAAAAACTGTTTTTT.

The chain carries TRBV5-5 and TRBJ1-2; the D is unclear. CDR1 and CDR2 (germline): SGHKS, YYEKEE (reference sequence). The CDR3 loop spans 16 amino acids. Trimming cost V 4 bases and J 4 bases, with 20 bases left between them. The CDR3 DNA reads as TGTGCCAGCAGCCAGGATTTGGGCCTGGGTGTCTATGGCTACACCTTC. Its protein is CASSQDLGLGVYGYTF.

The chain recombines TRBV4-2 with TRBJ2-7; a possible D gene is TRBD1 (6 bases). Germline V gene data show CDR1 as LGHNA and CDR2 as YNFKEQ. This CDR3 contains 18 residues. Deletions cut 0 bases from V and 4 bases from J, with 22 bases between. Here the CDR3 reads CASSQDRPQSGTPYEQYF. The CDR3 bases are TGTGCCAGCAGCCAAGATCGCCCTCAATCGGGGACACCTTACGAGCAGTACTTC.

Comments on this clone: Sequence at one end of the junction differs from germline and may be a read error. This chain connects TRBV7-7 to TRBJ2-5, with 8 nucleotides matching TRBD1. CDR1 and CDR2 from the germline V gene are SSHAT and FNYEAQ (reference sequence). CDR3 length equals 15 residues. This CDR3 reads CASSSAGQGQETQYF. CDR3 DNA: TGTGCTAGCAGTTCGGCCGGACAGGGACAAGAGACCCAGTACTTC.

The V gene is TRBV9, the J gene TRBJ2-3, with 8 bases identical to TRBD2. This CDR3 contains 15 residues. With 0 bases clipped from V and 6 bases from J, the junction kept 6 bases outside the gene matches. Germline-derived CDR1 and CDR2 are SGDLS and YYNGEE. The CDR3 loop is CASSVAPRTSDTQYF. Here the CDR3 DNA reads TGTGCCAGCAGCGTAGCCCCTCGGACTAGCGATACGCAGTATTTT.

This chain uses TRBV7-9 with TRBJ2-3; a possible D gene is TRBD2 (5 bases). The CDR3 totals 13 residues. The germline gives CDR1 SEHNR, CDR2 FQNEAQ (reference sequence). V shed 8 bases and J shed 4 bases, with 13 bases lying between them. In DNA form, the CDR3 reads TGTGCCAGCTTAGGAGGCGGCCCAGATACGCAGTATTTT. It is translated as CASLGGGPDTQYF.

The chain has TRBV7-3 and TRBJ2-2, with TRBD2 matching 7 bases. CDR3 length: 16 residues. V was clipped by 5 bases and J by 4 bases; unmatched bases: 10. Germline V gives CDR1 SGHTA, CDR2 FQGTGA. The CDR3 DNA follows: TGTGCCAGCAGCGCTAGCGGAGTGGGAGGCACCGGGGAGCTGTTTTTT. Translated: CASSASGVGGTGELFF.

The chain employs TRBV18 and TRBJ1-6; D is unresolved. Trimming left V 3 bases short and J 7 bases short, with 7 bases between. The CDR3 covers 13 residues. Per germline, CDR1 KGHSH and CDR2 LQKENI. CDR3: CASSPVQNSPLHF. The CDR3 region has the DNA TGTGCCAGCTCACCTGTCCAGAATTCACCCCTCCACTTT.

V usage is TRBV10-3 and J usage is TRBJ1-5; the D gene is possibly TRBD1 (5 bases). Germline assignment: CDR1 ENHRY and CDR2 SYGVKD. This CDR3 has 13 amino acids. V gave up 9 bases and J gave up 0 bases, with 9 bases separating them. The CDR3: CAMGRDSNQPQHF. CDR3 bases: TGTGCCATGGGCAGGGATAGCAATCAGCCCCAGCATTTT.

The chain employs TRBV19 and TRBJ2-7, with 8 bases fitting TRBD1. Germline loops: CDR1 LNHDA, CDR2 SQIVND (reference sequence). J lost 2 bases, V lost 8 bases, and 5 bases had no gene match. The CDR3 sequence is 13 residues long. CDR3 sequence: CASLDRVTYEQYF. The CDR3 nucleotides are TGTGCCAGTTTGGACAGGGTTACCTACGAGCAGTACTTC.

The chain has TRBV2 and TRBJ1-2; D is perhaps TRBD1 (5 bases). Germline lookup yields CDR1 SNHLY and CDR2 FYNNEI. The ends were cut back, 8 bases at V and 6 bases at J, with 13 bases in the middle. This CDR3 comprises 12 residues. CDR3 amino acids: CASSGELHGYTF. The CDR3 DNA follows: TGTGCCAGCTCGGGGGAACTTCATGGCTACACCTTC.

The chain couples TRBV19 to TRBJ2-7, with a possible D match to TRBD2 (5 bases). V shed 6 bases and J shed 0 bases, with 18 bases lying between them. Germline assignment: CDR1 LNHDA and CDR2 SQIVND (reference sequence). The CDR3 contains 16 residues. Here the CDR3 DNA reads TGTGCCAGTAGCCAAACGGGTAGCGCTCTCTCCTACGAGCAGTACTTC. Translated, it gives CASSQTGSALSYEQYF.

This chain links TRBV2 with TRBJ2-2; no definite D call. V lost 6 bases to trimming and J lost 5 bases, with 7 bases between them. CDR3 length: 12 residues. The V gene's germline CDR1 is SNHLY and CDR2 FYNNEI. The CDR3: CASRPQTGELFF. The CDR3 nucleotides read TGTGCCAGCAGACCTCAGACCGGGGAGCTGTTTTTT.

The V and J genes are TRBV29-1 and TRBJ2-7; D is undetermined. This CDR3 has 13 amino acids. Trimming pared 4 bases from V and 0 bases from J, leaving 10 bases between. Germline assignment: CDR1 SQVTM and CDR2 ANQGSEA. CDR3 loop: CSVGATASYEQYF. The CDR3 nucleotides are TGCAGCGTTGGCGCGACTGCCTCCTACGAGCAGTACTTC.

The table lists this clone with a count of one. The chain joins TRBV3-1 (or the pseudogene TRBV3-2) to TRBJ2-7; TRBD2 matches at 8 bases. Trimming at V came to 1 base and at J to 1 base, leaving 15 bases not matched to a gene. The CDR3 sequence is 19 residues long. Germline V gene lookup returns CDR1 LGHDT and CDR2 YNNKEL (reference sequence). The chain's CDR3 is CASSQGHPYSAGVSYEQYF. The CDR3 DNA is TGTGCCAGCAGCCAAGGGCACCCTTATTCAGCGGGAGTGTCCTACGAGCAGTACTTC.

This clone was found once. J is TRBJ2-2 and V is TRBV24-1; 10 nucleotides agree with TRBD1. The CDR3 covers 15 residues. The V gene's germline CDR1 is KGHDR and CDR2 SFDVKD. Trimming removed 10 bases from V and 1 base from J; junction bases left unmatched: 5. The CDR3 DNA is TGTGCCACTTCGACAGGGGGCGAGAACACCGGGGAGCTGTTTTTT. Its translation is CATSTGGENTGELFF.

This chain joins TRBV2 and TRBJ2-3; 9 bases are a match to TRBD2. The CDR3 runs to 17 residues. CDR1 is SNHLY and CDR2 is FYNNEI in the germline V gene. The J segment lost 6 bases and the V segment lost 0 bases, leaving 10 bases of the junction unmatched. CDR3 sequence (DNA): TGTGCCAGCAGTGAAGCGGGCAGCGGGGGGCCGAGCGATACGCAGTATTTT. It specifies CASSEAGSGGPSDTQYF.

Only a few counts were recorded for this clone. This chain links TRBV7-9 with TRBJ2-7; TRBD1 aligns across 8 bases. Germline CDR1 reads SEHNR; CDR2 reads FQNEAQ (reference sequence). Trimming at V came to 5 bases and at J to 0 bases, leaving 3 bases not matched to a gene. CDR3 length equals 14 residues. CDR3 sequence (DNA): TGTGCCAGCAGCAGACAGGGGAGCTCCTACGAGCAGTACTTC. Protein: CASSRQGSSYEQYF.

This chain connects TRBV19 to TRBJ1-6; the match to TRBD1 covers 10 bases. The CDR3 contains 13 residues. J gave up 9 bases and V 6 bases, and 2 bases lay outside the gene matches. Germline loops: CDR1 LNHDA, CDR2 SQIVND (reference sequence). As DNA, the CDR3 is TGTGCCAGTAGCCGGACAGGGGGTTCACCCCTCCACTTT. Amino acids: CASSRTGGSPLHF.

The chain links TRBV29-1 to TRBJ2-7; D is possibly TRBD2 (5 bases). This CDR3 is built from 11 residues. CDR1 and CDR2 from the germline V gene are SQVTM and ANQGSEA. The V end lost 6 bases, the J end lost 7 bases, and 13 bases lay between the germline ends. The CDR3 sequence is CSVVGESEQYF. The CDR3 DNA reads as TGCAGCGTAGTGGGAGAGAGTGAGCAGTACTTC.